Below are 6 T cell receptor beta chains sequenced from a single sample in a study of shared clonotypes between healthy human individuals. The protocol was immunoSEQ multiplex PCR, while the TCRdb copy is restricted to in-frame clones and leaves out a portion. The repertoire includes around 450,000 clones, roughly 83% of them detected once, and less than 15% sits in the top ten. Material for sequencing was PBMCs. The receptor source for this set is a middle-aged woman in good health. Some clones in this sample may be carry-over from other donors' samples.

Only one count was recorded for this clone. The chain employs TRBV9 and TRBJ2-1; no clear D gene. V dropped 4 bases and J dropped 2 bases, with 10 bases sitting between them. Germline V gene sequence: CDR1 SGDLS, CDR2 YYNGEE. CDR3 size: 14 residues. The CDR3 sequence: CASSPGFTYNEQFF. The CDR3 DNA reads TGTGCCAGCAGCCCCGGTTTTACCTACAATGAGCAGTTCTTC.

The V and J genes are TRBV30 and TRBJ2-1; no reliable D call. The CDR3 is made up of 13 amino acids. Germline V gene sequence: CDR1 GTSNPN, CDR2 SVGIG (reference sequence). Trimming stripped 0 bases from V and 7 bases from J, with 10 bases between. The CDR3 protein is CAWSVGGPNEQFF. CDR3 in DNA: TGTGCCTGGAGTGTAGGCGGCCCTAATGAGCAGTTCTTC. Full variable domain (outside the CDR3, taken from reference TRBV30 and TRBJ2-1): SQTIHQWPATLVQPVGSPLSLECTVEGTSNPNLYWYRQAAGRGLQLLFYSVGIGQISSEVPQNLSASRPQDRQFILSSKKLLLSDSGFYLCAWSVGGPNEQFFGPGTRLTVL.

This clone was detected only once. The chain carries TRBV28 and TRBJ2-4; D call uncertain. The germline V gene has CDR1 MDHEN and CDR2 SYDVKM. Trimming removed 3 bases at V and 5 bases at J, with 5 bases between. The CDR3 length is 12 residues. Here the CDR3 reads CASSLVQNIQYF. The CDR3 bases are TGTGCCAGCAGTTTGGTGCAAAACATTCAGTACTTC. Variable domain in full (rest from reference TRBV28 and TRBJ2-4): DVKVTQSSRYLVKRTGEKVFLECVQDMDHENMFWYRQDPGLGLRLIYFSYDVKMKEKGDIPEGYSVSREKKERFSLILESASTNQTSMYLCASSLVQNIQYFGAGTRLSVL.

The rearrangement joins TRBV5-4 to TRBJ2-7; 7 nucleotides line up with TRBD2. CDR3 size: 14 residues. V shed 3 bases and J 6 bases; nucleotides not matched to a gene: 9. Germline V CDR1 and CDR2: SGHNT, YYREEE (reference sequence). The CDR3 reads CASSWPGLSPEQYF. Here the CDR3 DNA reads TGTGCCAGCAGCTGGCCGGGACTATCTCCCGAGCAGTACTTC.

J is TRBJ1-2 and V is TRBV7-2, with no clear D. Germline V lookup: CDR1 SGHTA, CDR2 FQGNSA. The CDR3 consists of 14 residues. The V end lost 2 bases, the J end lost 5 bases, and 12 bases lay between the germline ends. Here the CDR3 reads CASSLREQVYGYTF. CDR3 DNA sequence: TGTGCCAGCAGCTTAAGGGAGCAAGTGTATGGCTACACCTTC.

V and J are TRBV2 and TRBJ2-3, with 13 bases lining up with TRBD2. This CDR3 contains 15 residues. Trimming cost V 4 bases and J 4 bases; bases outside gene matches: 2. The germline V gene has CDR1 SNHLY and CDR2 FYNNEI. This CDR3 reads CASSGTSGRADTQYF. The CDR3 region has the DNA TGTGCCAGCAGTGGGACTAGCGGGAGAGCAGATACGCAGTATTTT.